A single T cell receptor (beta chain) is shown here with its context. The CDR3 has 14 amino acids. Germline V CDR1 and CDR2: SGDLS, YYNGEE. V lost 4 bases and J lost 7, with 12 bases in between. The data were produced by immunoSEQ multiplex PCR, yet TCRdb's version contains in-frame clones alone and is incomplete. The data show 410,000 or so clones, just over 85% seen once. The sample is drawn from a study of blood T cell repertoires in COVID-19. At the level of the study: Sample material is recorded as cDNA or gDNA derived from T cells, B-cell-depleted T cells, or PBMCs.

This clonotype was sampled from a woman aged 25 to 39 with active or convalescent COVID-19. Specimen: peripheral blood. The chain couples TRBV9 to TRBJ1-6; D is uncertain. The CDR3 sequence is CASSTDLGNSPLHF. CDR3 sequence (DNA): TGTGCCAGCAGCACAGATTTGGGCAATTCACCCCTCCACTTT.